Following are 3 T cell receptor beta chains from one sample sequenced in a study of T cell responses to AZD1222 COVID-19 vaccine. Using immunoSEQ multiplex PCR, the repertoire was profiled, and TCRdb retains in-frame clones only, with some absent. The profile shows 200,000 to 250,000 clones, 85% to 95% of them singletons. This material consisted of peripheral blood, taken on day 0 of MenACWY control vaccination. The origin of the receptors is an adult in good health.

The genes are TRBV3-1 (or the pseudogene TRBV3-2) and TRBJ2-6; D not certain. This CDR3 spans 15 amino acids. Trimming took 0 bases from V and 0 from J, leaving 3 bases between them. Germline CDR1 LGHDT, CDR2 YNNKEL (reference sequence). CDR3 sequence (DNA): TGTGCCAGCAGCCAAGACAGCTCTGGGGCCAACGTCCTGACTTTC. It translates to CASSQDSSGANVLTF.

The DNA of the CDR3 is TGTGCCAGCAGTTACGACAGCCACGAGCAGTACTTC. It specifies CASSYDSHEQYF. The J gene is TRBJ2-7, the V gene TRBV6-5, with D possibly being TRBD1 (5 bases). CDR1 MNHEY and CDR2 SVGAGI come from the germline V gene. CDR3 size: 12 residues. Trimming pared 2 bases from V and 5 bases from J, leaving 7 bases between.

The CDR3 sequence is CASSIKFPLGGTEAFF. CDR3 DNA: TGTGCCAGTAGTATTAAATTTCCCCTGGGAGGGACTGAAGCTTTCTTT. V and J are TRBV19 and TRBJ1-1, with unresolved D. Germline CDR1 is LNHDA and CDR2 is SQIVND (reference sequence). V lost 3 bases and J 5 bases, leaving 19 bases between the germline ends. CDR3 length equals 16 residues. Complete variable domain (other parts from reference TRBV19 and TRBJ1-1): DGGITQSPKYLFRKEGQNVTLSCEQNLNHDAMYWYRQDPGQGLRLIYYSQIVNDFQKGDIAEGYSVSREKKESFPLTVTSAQKNPTAFYLCASSIKFPLGGTEAFFGQGTRLTVV.